Below, 15 T cell receptor beta chains from the same sample are listed, as sequenced in a study of CD4 T cells in relation to SARS-CoV-2 and coronaviruses. Profiled with immunoSEQ multiplex PCR; TCRdb holds only in-frame clones, not every one. The data contain roughly 61,000 clones, 86% of them singletons. Before the COVID-19 pandemic, during about 2011-2019, CD4+ T cells were taken from unexposed donors. Sequenced input: memory CD4+ T cells from PBMCs. The receptors derive from a human donor in good health.

This clone appeared a few times. This rearrangement joins TRBV5-6 to TRBJ2-7; possibly TRBD1 for D (6 bases). CDR1 SGHDT and CDR2 YYEEEE come from the germline V gene. V lost 0 bases and J lost 1, with 8 bases in between. CDR3 length: 14 residues. CDR3 residues: CASSLAGASYEQYF. CDR3 sequence (DNA): TGTGCCAGCAGCTTGGCAGGGGCTTCCTACGAGCAGTACTTC.

The chain links TRBV24-1 to TRBJ2-3; D is possibly TRBD1 (6 bases). Trimming pared 3 bases from V and 5 bases from J, leaving 11 bases between. This CDR3 spans 14 amino acids. Looked up from germline, CDR1 is KGHDR and CDR2 is SFDVKD. In DNA form, the CDR3 reads TGTGCCACCAGTGATCGTACAGGGTTAGATACGCAGTATTTT. As protein: CATSDRTGLDTQYF.

The CDR3 here is CASSPRTGTEAFF. The CDR3 nucleotides read TGTGCCAGCAGCCCGAGGACAGGCACTGAAGCTTTCTTT. The rearrangement uses TRBV11-2 and TRBJ1-1; 7 bases line up with TRBD1. The CDR3 is 13 amino acids. With V trimmed by 5 bases and J by 4 bases, 4 bases remained unmatched. Germline V CDR1 and CDR2: SGHAT, FQNNGV.

This sequence joins TRBV3-1 (or the pseudogene TRBV3-2) and TRBJ2-1; 12 bases are shared with TRBD2. CDR1 is LGHDT, CDR2 YNNKEL, per germline (reference sequence). The CDR3 is made up of 16 amino acids. J was trimmed by 10 bases and V by 1 base; bases with no gene match: 8. The CDR3: CASSQVRGLAGPEQFF. The DNA for the CDR3 is TGTGCCAGCAGCCAAGTGCGGGGACTAGCGGGCCCAGAGCAGTTCTTC.

J is TRBJ2-7 and V is TRBV28; possible D gene TRBD1, 6 bases. Germline V gives CDR1 MDHEN, CDR2 SYDVKM. This CDR3 is 15 amino acids long. Trimming cost V 6 bases and J 3 bases, with 18 bases left between them. CDR3 in DNA: TGTGCCAGCAGGAAACAGGGTAATAGTGGCTACGAGCAGTACTTC. This encodes CASRKQGNSGYEQYF.

The CDR3 reads CASSRGQQETQYF. The CDR3 DNA sequence: TGTGCCAGCTCACGAGGGCAGCAAGAGACCCAGTACTTC. V is TRBV18 and J is TRBJ2-5; possibly TRBD2 for D (5 bases). In germline, CDR1 is KGHSH, CDR2 LQKENI. This CDR3 is built from 13 residues. V was shortened by 4 bases and J by 2 bases, with 8 bases between the two germline ends.

V and J are TRBV20-1 and TRBJ2-1, with D hard to call. V gave up 4 bases and J gave up 8 bases, with 6 bases separating them. CDR3 size: 10 residues. Germline CDR1 DFQATT, CDR2 SNEGSKA (reference sequence). The CDR3 coding sequence is TGCAGTGCTACCCCAGATGAGCAGTTCTTC. Translating it yields CSATPDEQFF.

J is TRBJ2-1 and V is TRBV7-9, with D perhaps matching TRBD1 (5 bases). Trimming removed 5 bases at V and 8 bases at J, with 13 bases between. Germline assignment: CDR1 SEHNR and CDR2 FQNEAQ (reference sequence). The CDR3 loop spans 13 amino acids. CDR3 region: CASSLSRGDEQFF. CDR3 coding DNA: TGTGCCAGCAGCCTCTCAAGGGGCGATGAGCAGTTCTTC.

This clone came up a few times. This chain uses TRBV28 with TRBJ1-2; 9 bases are shared with TRBD1. J was trimmed by 8 bases and V by 6 bases; bases with no gene match: 16. Germline V gene lookup returns CDR1 MDHEN and CDR2 SYDVKM. The CDR3 has 16 amino acids. The CDR3 loop reads CASRGPSSRQGGGYTF. The CDR3 nucleotides are TGTGCCAGCAGGGGCCCATCGAGTCGACAGGGGGGCGGCTACACCTTC.

This clone was observed a few times. The J gene is TRBJ1-4, the V gene TRBV3-1 (or the pseudogene TRBV3-2); 7 nucleotides align to TRBD1. The germline CDR1 and CDR2 sequences are LGHDT and YNNKEL (reference sequence). CDR3 size: 17 residues. Trimming cost V 2 bases and J 4 bases; bases outside gene matches: 10. CDR3 residues: CASSQPGTVSDNEKLFF. The CDR3 region has the DNA TGTGCCAGCAGCCAACCCGGGACAGTCTCCGATAATGAAAAACTGTTTTTT.

V is TRBV28 and J is TRBJ2-7; TRBD1 agrees at 8 bases. This CDR3 is 15 amino acids long. Germline assignment: CDR1 MDHEN and CDR2 SYDVKM. V dropped 5 bases and J dropped 6; count of bases not matched to a gene: 12. Here the CDR3 reads CASSGGGQGSGEQYF. The CDR3 bases are TGTGCCAGCAGTGGGGGAGGACAGGGATCAGGCGAGCAGTACTTC.

The chain recombines TRBV28 with TRBJ2-1; possible D gene TRBD2, 5 bases. Per germline, CDR1 MDHEN and CDR2 SYDVKM. V was shortened by 5 bases and J by 7 bases, with 24 bases between the two germline ends. CDR3 length: 17 amino acids. CDR3 residues: CASSSTFGGSRTNEQFF. The CDR3, as DNA: TGTGCCAGCAGTAGTACCTTCGGTGGGAGTAGGACGAATGAGCAGTTCTTC.

The CDR3 protein is CASSLLENTGELFF. The DNA for the CDR3 is TGTGCCAGCAGCTTACTAGAGAACACCGGGGAGCTGTTTTTT. The gene calls are TRBV7-9 and TRBJ2-2, with no clear D. The CDR3 length is 14 residues. Between the trimmed V and J ends, which lost 2 bases and 1 base, there was a span of 5 bases. The germline gives CDR1 SEHNR, CDR2 FQNEAQ (reference sequence).

This rearrangement joins TRBV5-1 to TRBJ2-3, with D possibly being TRBD1 or TRBD2 (5 bases each). Germline loops: CDR1 SGHRS, CDR2 YFSETQ. Trimming removed 3 bases from V and 3 bases from J, with 14 bases in between. There are 15 residues in the CDR3. Here the CDR3 reads CASSSVGDRTDTQYF. In nucleotides, the CDR3 is TGCGCCAGCAGCTCCGTCGGGGACCGTACAGATACGCAGTATTTT.

The CDR3 nucleotides read TGTGCCAGCAGTGGACGCGGTCGGGGGGCGCACTCCTACGAGCAGTACTTC. Protein: CASSGRGRGAHSYEQYF. The chain couples TRBV2 to TRBJ2-7, with D perhaps matching TRBD2 (7 bases). Trimming pared 4 bases from V and 0 bases from J, leaving 19 bases between. CDR3 length: 17 residues. Germline loops: CDR1 SNHLY, CDR2 FYNNEI.